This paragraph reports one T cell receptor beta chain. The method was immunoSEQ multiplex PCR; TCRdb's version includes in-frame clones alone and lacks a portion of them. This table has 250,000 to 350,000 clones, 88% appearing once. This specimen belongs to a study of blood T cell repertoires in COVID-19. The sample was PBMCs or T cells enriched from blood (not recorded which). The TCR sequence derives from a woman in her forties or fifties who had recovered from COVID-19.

The CDR3 coding sequence is TGTGCCAGCGGTAAGGGGGCGCCTCCTGAAGCTTTCTTT. It encodes CASGKGAPPEAFF. The genes are TRBV28 and TRBJ1-1, with TRBD1 identical over 7 bases. This CDR3 contains 13 residues. Germline V lookup: CDR1 MDHEN, CDR2 SYDVKM. Unmatched junction bases numbered 9, after V lost 8 bases and J lost 6 bases.